The next 14 T cell receptor beta chains were all read from a single sample in a study of T cell repertoires in cytomegalovirus infection. For these receptors, no antigen is known. A single record per CDR3 protein comes from TCRdb applying MiXCR to the reads. The repertoire holds tens of thousands of distinct CDR3 sequences, with approximately 22% as singletons. The material sequenced was PBMCs, sequenced either directly or after in vitro stimulation (not recorded which). The origin of the receptors is a human donor in good health (CMV status not recorded). Some clones in this sample may be carry-over from other donors' samples.

The rearrangement uses TRBV2 and TRBJ2-1; 12 nucleotides match TRBD2. Germline V gene data show CDR1 as SNHLY and CDR2 as FYNNEI. Unmatched junction bases numbered 1, after V lost 0 bases and J lost 4 bases. The CDR3 has 16 residues. The CDR3 sequence is CASSEALAGGYNEQFF. The CDR3 DNA reads TGTGCCAGCAGTGAAGCGCTAGCGGGAGGGTACAATGAGCAGTTCTTC.

The J gene is TRBJ2-7, the V gene TRBV20-1; no clear D gene. CDR1 and CDR2 (germline): DFQATT, SNEGSKA (reference sequence). There are 11 residues in the CDR3. Between the trimmed V and J ends, which lost 1 base and 4 bases, there was a span of 5 bases. This CDR3 reads CSARGEYEQYF. CDR3 coding DNA: TGCAGTGCTAGAGGGGAATACGAGCAGTACTTC.

The gene calls are TRBV24-1 and TRBJ1-5; 8 nucleotides match TRBD1. Germline-derived CDR1 and CDR2 are KGHDR and SFDVKD. The CDR3 runs to 16 residues. V was pared by 9 bases and J by 3 bases, with 12 bases of the junction left unmatched. CDR3: CATYNRDRRFNQPQHF. The CDR3 nucleotides are TGTGCCACCTATAACCGGGACAGGAGGTTCAATCAGCCCCAGCATTTT.

This clonotype has at least ten counts. The chain recombines TRBV3-1 with TRBJ1-2; D is perhaps TRBD1 (5 bases). This CDR3 spans 15 amino acids. V lost 1 base and J lost 4, with 13 bases in between. Germline V gene sequence: CDR1 LGHDT, CDR2 YNNKEL (reference sequence). Here the CDR3 reads CASSQGGRYGYGYTF. Here the CDR3 DNA reads TGTGCCAGCAGCCAAGGGGGACGCTACGGCTATGGCTACACCTTC.

This clonotype was detected a few times. The gene calls are TRBV4-3 and TRBJ1-2; D is ambiguous. This CDR3 spans 15 amino acids. Looked up from germline, CDR1 is LGHNA and CDR2 is YSLEER. The V end lost 2 bases, the J end lost 7 bases, and 17 bases lay between the germline ends. DNA for the CDR3: TGCGCCAGCAGCCAAATTGGCGGCAGTGTCGGTGGCTACACCTTC. This gives the protein CASSQIGGSVGGYTF.

V is TRBV3-1 and J is TRBJ2-4; D may be TRBD2 (5 bases). V was pared by 4 bases and J by 1 base, with 5 bases between. The germline V gene has CDR1 LGHDT and CDR2 YNNKEL (reference sequence). The CDR3 runs 13 residues. CDR3 bases: TGTGCCAGCAGCCGCGGGGCCAAAAACATTCAGTACTTC. Residues: CASSRGAKNIQYF.

This clonotype was seen more than once but under ten times. This chain joins TRBV15 and TRBJ2-3; D remains ambiguous. CDR3 length equals 13 residues. Germline V gene lookup returns CDR1 LNHNV and CDR2 YYDKDF (reference sequence). V lost 2 bases and J 6 bases, leaving 9 bases between the germline ends. CDR3 in DNA: TGTGCCACCAGCAGAAAGCTTGGGGATACGCAGTATTTT. This gives the protein CATSRKLGDTQYF.

The chain employs TRBV2 and TRBJ2-7; D is uncertain. Germline V lookup: CDR1 SNHLY, CDR2 FYNNEI. The V gene lost 7 bases and the J gene lost 5 bases, with 21 bases spanning the gap. CDR3 length: 15 amino acids. The CDR3 loop reads CASTEVESLRNEQYF. The CDR3 region has the DNA TGTGCCAGCACCGAAGTGGAGAGTTTAAGGAACGAGCAGTACTTC.

The genes are TRBV6-1 and TRBJ2-3; tentative D call: TRBD1 (5 bases). This CDR3 comprises 16 residues. Per the germline V gene, CDR1 is MNHNS and CDR2 is SASEGT. The V end was cut by 8 bases, the J end by 0 bases, with 18 bases between. CDR3 nucleotides: TGTGCCAGCGCCCGACAGTCATCTTTTAGCACAGATACGCAGTATTTT. It is translated as CASARQSSFSTDTQYF.

This clonotype occurred many times. The chain couples TRBV7-2 to TRBJ2-5; no clear D. CDR3 length equals 14 residues. The V end was cut by 5 bases, the J end by 2 bases, with 12 bases between. CDR1 and CDR2 (germline): SGHTA, FQGNSA. The CDR3 DNA reads as TGTGCCAGCAGCCTCAATCGGCGACAAGAGACCCAGTACTTC. It specifies CASSLNRRQETQYF.

This clonotype appeared many times. The chain carries TRBV27 and TRBJ2-1; TRBD2 might be the D (7 bases). Per the germline V gene, CDR1 is MNHEY and CDR2 is SMNVEV (reference sequence). This CDR3 has 17 amino acids. V gave up 5 bases and J gave up 7 bases, with 24 bases separating them. The CDR3 spells CASSTPLQRGGGNEQFF. CDR3 DNA sequence: TGTGCCAGCAGTACGCCACTCCAAAGGGGGGGTGGAAATGAGCAGTTCTTC.

This clonotype has a count of ten or more. The genes are TRBV7-2 and TRBJ2-3; D is unclear. Trimming pared 3 bases from V and 5 bases from J, leaving 9 bases between. This CDR3 is 13 amino acids long. Germline V gene data show CDR1 as SGHTA and CDR2 as FQGNSA. The CDR3 nucleotides read TGTGCCAGCAGCTTTGGGAACGAAGATACGCAGTATTTT. Translated, it gives CASSFGNEDTQYF.

This clonotype was detected many times. V is TRBV6-6 and J is TRBJ2-1; the match to TRBD2 covers 8 bases. Germline trimming cut 6 bases from V and 4 bases from J; bases unmatched to any gene: 11. From germline, CDR1 is MNHNY and CDR2 SVGAGI (reference sequence). This CDR3 has 16 amino acids. CDR3 DNA sequence: TGTGCCAGCAGCCGTACCGGGGGGGTAGGGTACAATGAGCAGTTCTTC. This gives the protein CASSRTGGVGYNEQFF.

This clonotype was observed many times. The chain couples TRBV7-2 to TRBJ2-7; 8 bases fit TRBD2. From germline, CDR1 is SGHTA and CDR2 FQGNSA. V was clipped by 5 bases and J by 6 bases; unmatched bases: 6. This CDR3 is 13 amino acids long. The CDR3 DNA follows: TGTGCCAGCAGCAGGACTAGCCTCCTCGAGCAGTACTTC. Translated, it gives CASSRTSLLEQYF.